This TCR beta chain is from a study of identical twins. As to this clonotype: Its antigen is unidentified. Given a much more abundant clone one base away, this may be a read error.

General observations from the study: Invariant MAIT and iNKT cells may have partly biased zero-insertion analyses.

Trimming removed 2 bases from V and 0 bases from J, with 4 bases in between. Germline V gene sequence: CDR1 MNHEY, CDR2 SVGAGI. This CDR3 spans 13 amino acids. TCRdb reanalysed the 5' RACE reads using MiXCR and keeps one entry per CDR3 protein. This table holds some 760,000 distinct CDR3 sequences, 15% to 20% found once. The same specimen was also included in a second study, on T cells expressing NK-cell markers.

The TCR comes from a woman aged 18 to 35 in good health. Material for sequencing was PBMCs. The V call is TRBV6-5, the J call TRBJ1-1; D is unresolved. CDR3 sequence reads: CASSYVMNTEAFF. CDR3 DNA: TGTGCCAGCAGTTACGTTATGAACACTGAAGCTTTCTTT.